The present T cell receptor (beta chain) was sequenced within a study of blood T cell repertoires in COVID-19. Background on the study: The United States, Italy and Spain provided the acute and convalescent COVID-19 samples. Sources were T cells, B-cell-depleted T cells, or PBMCs; the material itself was cDNA or gDNA.

The CDR3 covers 21 residues. Profiled with immunoSEQ multiplex PCR; TCRdb holds only in-frame clones, not every one. This table holds around 81,000 clones, 84% found once. The V gene is TRBV21-1, the J gene TRBJ2-2; no check of the table's D call, TRBD2, against the DNA was made. TRBV21-1 is shown as a pseudogene. The source material was peripheral blood. The TCR was taken from a human donor in a cohort sampled during active COVID-19. CDR3 sequence: CASSKRGHSPGLAANTGELFF. The CDR3 DNA follows: TGTGCCAGCAGCAAACGTGGCCACTCCCCCGGACTAGCGGCGAACACCGGGGAGCTGTTTTTT.